The T cell receptor beta chain described here comes from a study of blood T cell repertoires in COVID-19. Using immunoSEQ multiplex PCR, the repertoire was profiled, and TCRdb retains in-frame clones only, with some absent. The table shows 650,000 to 800,000 clones, with 85% to 90% occurring only once. This sequence originates from a woman under 30 with acute or convalescent COVID-19. The sequencing sample was made of peripheral blood.

In DNA, the CDR3 is TGCGCCAGCAGCCAACCGGGACAAAAAGCTGGAAACACCATATATTTT. Encoded protein: CASSQPGQKAGNTIYF. The gene calls are TRBV4-1 and TRBJ1-3, with TRBD1 as a possible D gene (6 bases). Looked up from germline, CDR1 is MGHRA and CDR2 is YSYEKL. This CDR3 is 16 amino acids long. V was cut by 2 bases and J by 2 bases, with 13 bases left in between.